One T cell receptor (beta chain) is described in this entry. A junction end diverges from the germline sequence, so it may reflect a read error. The data are from a study of shared T cell receptors in the human thymus. Germline assignment: CDR1 MNHEY and CDR2 SMNVEV (reference sequence). The CDR3 length is 14 residues. Data came from immunoSEQ multiplex PCR; TCRdb stores just in-frame clones and leaves some out. The sample shows approximately 760,000 clones, 80% to 90% of them seen only once. The sample also formed part of further work on human thymus T cells. That paper notes: Both thymic and peripheral blood repertoires showed apparently biased V and J usage.

This sequence originates from a girl under three years old with a congenital heart defect. The sample consisted of thymocytes. J is TRBJ1-2 and V is TRBV27; TRBD1 agrees at 9 bases. CDR3 DNA: TGTGCCAGCAGTTTTTCCGGGGACAGGGCAAGCAGCATCTTC. Its protein is CASSFSGDRASSIF.